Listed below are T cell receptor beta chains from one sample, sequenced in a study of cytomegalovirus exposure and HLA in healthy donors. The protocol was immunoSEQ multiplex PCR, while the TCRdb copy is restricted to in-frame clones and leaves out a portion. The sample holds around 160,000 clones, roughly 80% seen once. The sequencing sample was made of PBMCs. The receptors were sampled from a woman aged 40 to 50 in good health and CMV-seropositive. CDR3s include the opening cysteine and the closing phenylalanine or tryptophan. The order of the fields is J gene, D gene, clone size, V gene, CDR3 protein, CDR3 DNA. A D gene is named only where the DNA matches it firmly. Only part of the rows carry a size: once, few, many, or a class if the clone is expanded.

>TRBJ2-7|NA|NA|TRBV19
CASSIGGRVDEQYF
TGTGCCAGTAGTATAGGGGGCAGAGTTGACGAGCAGTACTTC
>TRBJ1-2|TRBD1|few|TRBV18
CASSQDRDGYGYTF
TGTGCCAGCTCTCAGGACAGGGACGGTTATGGCTACACCTTC
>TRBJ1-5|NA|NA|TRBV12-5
CASGFAGKNNQPQHF
TGTGCTAGTGGTTTCGCAGGAAAAAATAATCAGCCCCAGCATTTT
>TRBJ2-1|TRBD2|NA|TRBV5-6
CASSLEAREVYNEQFF
TGTGCCAGCAGCTTGGAGGCGCGGGAGGTGTACAATGAGCAGTTCTTC
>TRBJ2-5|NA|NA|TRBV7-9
CASSSDRIQETQYF
TGTGCCAGCAGCTCAGACAGGATACAAGAGACCCAGTACTTC
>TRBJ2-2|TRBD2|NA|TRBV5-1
CASSSVAGGTGELFF
TGCGCCAGCAGTTCGGTAGCGGGGGGCACCGGGGAGCTGTTTTTT
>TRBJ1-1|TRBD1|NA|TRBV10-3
CAISGTAEAFF
TGTGCCATCAGCGGGACAGCCGAAGCTTTCTTT
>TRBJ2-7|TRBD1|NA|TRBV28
CASSSTGTGAYEQYF
TGTGCCAGCAGTAGTACCGGGACAGGCGCCTACGAGCAGTACTTC
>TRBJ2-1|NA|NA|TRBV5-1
CASSPHQGSSYNEQFF
TGCGCCAGCAGCCCCCACCAGGGTAGCTCCTACAATGAGCAGTTCTTC
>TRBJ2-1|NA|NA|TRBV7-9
CASSLREEGHNEQFF
TGTGCCAGCAGCTTGCGAGAGGAAGGCCACAATGAGCAGTTCTTC
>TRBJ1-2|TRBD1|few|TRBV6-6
CASSPGTGSNYGYTF
TGTGCCAGCAGCCCCGGGACAGGGTCCAACTATGGCTACACCTTC
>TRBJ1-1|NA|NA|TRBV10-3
CAINQGSTEAFF
TGTGCCATCAACCAGGGTTCCACTGAAGCTTTCTTT
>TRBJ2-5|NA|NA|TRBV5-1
CASSLAPGETQYF
TGCGCCAGCAGCTTGGCGCCAGGAGAGACCCAGTACTTC
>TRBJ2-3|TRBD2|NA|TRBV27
CASSSPSGGAKDTQYF
TGTGCCAGCAGCTCCCCGAGCGGGGGGGCGAAAGATACGCAGTATTTT
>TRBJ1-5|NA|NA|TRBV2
CASSPQTGSAAQHF
TGTGCCAGCAGTCCCCAGACAGGTTCAGCGGCCCAGCATTTT
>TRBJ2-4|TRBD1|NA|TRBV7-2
CASSSGQGAAKNIQYF
TGTGCCAGCAGCTCCGGACAGGGGGCAGCCAAAAACATTCAGTACTTC
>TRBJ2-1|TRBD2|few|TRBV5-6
CASSFDSGEYNEQFF
TGTGCCAGCAGCTTTGATAGCGGGGAGTACAATGAGCAGTTCTTC
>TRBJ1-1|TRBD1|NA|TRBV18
CASSSQGARTEAFF
TGTGCCAGCTCATCACAGGGGGCGCGCACTGAAGCTTTCTTT
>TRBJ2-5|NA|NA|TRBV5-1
CASSLEGPFKETQYF
TGCGCCAGCAGCTTGGAGGGGCCATTTAAGGAGACCCAGTACTTC
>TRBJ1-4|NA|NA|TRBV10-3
CAISESIGAATNEKLFF
TGTGCCATCAGTGAGTCGATAGGGGCTGCAACTAATGAAAAACTGTTTTTT
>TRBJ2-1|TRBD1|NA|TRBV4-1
CASSRIQGPYNEQFF
TGCGCCAGCAGCCGGATACAGGGGCCCTACAATGAGCAGTTCTTC
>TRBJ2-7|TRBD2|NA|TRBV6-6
CASTSGPPPSSYEQYF
TGTGCCAGCACTAGCGGCCCACCTCCGAGCTCCTACGAGCAGTACTTC
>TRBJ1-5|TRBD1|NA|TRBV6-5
CASSYPDRANQPQHF
TGTGCCAGCAGTTACCCGGACAGGGCCAATCAGCCCCAGCATTTT
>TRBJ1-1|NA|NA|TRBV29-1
CSVERQTNTEAFF
TGCAGCGTTGAAAGACAGACGAACACTGAAGCTTTCTTT
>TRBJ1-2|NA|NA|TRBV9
CASSPAGSPEGYTF
TGTGCCAGCAGCCCCGCCGGGAGCCCCGAGGGCTACACCTTC
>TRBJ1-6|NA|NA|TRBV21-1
CASSTTEDSHNSPLHF
TGTGCCAGCAGCACTACTGAGGACAGCCATAATTCACCCCTCCACTTT
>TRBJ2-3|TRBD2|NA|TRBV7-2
CASSSTGTSVDTQYF
TGTGCCAGCAGTTCTACCGGGACTAGCGTCGATACGCAGTATTTT
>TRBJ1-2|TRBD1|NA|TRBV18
CASSPTGGSGYTF
TGTGCCAGCTCGCCGACAGGGGGCTCTGGCTACACCTTC
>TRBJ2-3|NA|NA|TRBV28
CASSSLADATQYF
TGTGCCAGCAGTTCACTTGCGGATGCTACGCAGTATTTT
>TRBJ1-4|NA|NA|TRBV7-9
CASSSTGTTNEKLFF
TGTGCCAGCAGTTCTACCGGGACAACCAATGAAAAACTGTTTTTT
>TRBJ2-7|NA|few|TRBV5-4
CASSFRSSYEQYF
TGTGCCAGCAGCTTCCGGAGCTCCTACGAGCAGTACTTC
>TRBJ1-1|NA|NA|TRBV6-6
CASRGWTENTEAFF
TGTGCCAGCAGGGGATGGACAGAGAACACTGAAGCTTTCTTT
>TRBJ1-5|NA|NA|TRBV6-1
CASSTNQVQHF
TGTGCCAGCAGTACAAATCAGGTCCAGCATTTT
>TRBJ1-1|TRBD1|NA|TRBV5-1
CASSLPGQGFEAFF
TGCGCCAGCAGCTTACCGGGACAGGGTTTTGAAGCTTTCTTT
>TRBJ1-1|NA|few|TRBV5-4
CASSREIYTEAFF
TGTGCCAGCAGCCGGGAAATTTATACTGAAGCTTTCTTT
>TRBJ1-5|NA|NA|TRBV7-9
CASSTYDQPQHF
TGTGCCAGCAGTACATACGATCAGCCCCAGCATTTT
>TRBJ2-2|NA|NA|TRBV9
CASSPTGLGELFF
TGTGCCAGCAGCCCTACAGGGTTAGGGGAGCTGTTTTTT
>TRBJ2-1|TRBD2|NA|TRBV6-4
CASSRREALVNEQFF
TGTGCCAGCAGCCGCCGGGAGGCTCTAGTTAATGAGCAGTTCTTC
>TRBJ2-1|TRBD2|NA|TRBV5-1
CASSLQAGANYNEQFF
TGCGCCAGCAGCTTGCAAGCGGGGGCGAACTACAATGAGCAGTTCTTC
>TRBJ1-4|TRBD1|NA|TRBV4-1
CASSQDRQGDEKLFF
TGCGCCAGCAGCCAAGATCGTCAGGGGGACGAAAAACTGTTTTTT
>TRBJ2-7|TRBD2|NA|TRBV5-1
CASSSGLAGGSYEQYF
TGCGCCAGCAGCTCGGGACTAGCGGGGGGCTCCTACGAGCAGTACTTC
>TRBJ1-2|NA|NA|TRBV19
CASSQAGYGYTF
TGTGCCAGTAGTCAGGCGGGTTATGGCTACACCTTC
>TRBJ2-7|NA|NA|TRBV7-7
CASSRTRGSYEQYF
TGTGCCAGCAGCCGTACGAGGGGGTCCTACGAGCAGTACTTC
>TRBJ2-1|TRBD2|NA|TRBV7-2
CASSSSTSGGAGYNEQFF
TGTGCCAGCAGCTCAAGCACTAGCGGGGGGGCGGGCTACAATGAGCAGTTCTTC